This T cell receptor (beta chain) comes out of a study of control samples from healthy donors and cancer patients. Germline CDR1 SGHTS, CDR2 YDEGEE. This CDR3 is 14 amino acids long. The V segment lost 5 bases and the J segment 6 bases; nucleotides outside the gene matches: 9. Assay: immunoSEQ multiplex PCR; the TCRdb copy retains only in-frame clones and omits some. Among some 130,000 clones listed, roughly 91% were seen once. V gene TRBV5-8 combines with J gene TRBJ2-5; 8 bases are a match to TRBD2. The clonotype was recovered from a man over 45 with head and neck cancer. Sequenced input: PBMCs. CDR3 bases: TGTGCCAGCAGAACCCGGGGGGGCCCTCAGACCCAGTACTTC. Its protein product is CASRTRGGPQTQYF.